The rows below give T cell receptor beta chains drawn from one sample of a study of blood T cell repertoires in COVID-19. The protocol was immunoSEQ multiplex PCR, while the TCRdb copy is restricted to in-frame clones and leaves out a portion. This sample has over 250,000 clones; just under 90% occur once, and the top ten carry roughly 1.9%. The sample taken for sequencing was PBMCs or T cells enriched from blood (not recorded which). These receptors came from an older woman who had recovered from COVID-19. Both conserved end residues are trimmed from each CDR3.

V gene: TRBV2
CDR3 protein: ASSAGTGGETQY

V gene: TRBV30
CDR3 protein: AWSVLGQGIEKLF

V gene: TRBV30
CDR3 protein: AWSDYRGSETGGPLGELF

V gene: TRBV3-1/TRBV3-2
CDR3 protein: ASSASYEQY

V gene: TRBV28
CDR3 protein: ASSLWGQGQPQH

V gene: TRBV19
CDR3 protein: ASSSRPDRSNEKLF

V gene: TRBV2
CDR3 protein: ASSPLATSTDTQY

V gene: TRBV28
CDR3 protein: ASGGDHYGYT

V gene: TRBV7-8
CDR3 protein: ASSLWDRASNQPQH

V gene: TRBV14
CDR3 protein: ASSPPGTGAGNTIY

V gene: TRBV10-1
CDR3 protein: ASSEGVFNSGTQY

V gene: TRBV19
CDR3 protein: ASSPGLVAF

V gene: TRBV30
CDR3 protein: AWSVRGDQPQH

V gene: TRBV12-5
CDR3 protein: ASGLEYGDRASYGYT

V gene: TRBV4-1
CDR3 protein: ASASRTNSPLH

V gene: TRBV28
CDR3 protein: ASSLPRGGVEKLF

V gene: TRBV11-2
CDR3 protein: ASSPRLAGNYNEQF

V gene: TRBV15
CDR3 protein: ATSRGLAARTEAF

V gene: TRBV18
CDR3 protein: ASSPPLAGEIRETQY

V gene: TRBV6-2/TRBV6-3
CDR3 protein: ASSGLAPQETQY

V gene: TRBV5-6
CDR3 protein: ASSLGGSGNTIY

V gene: TRBV11-2
CDR3 protein: ASSLSHSPWEQY

V gene: TRBV9
CDR3 protein: ASSPSPRGFSGNTIY

V gene: TRBV7-9
CDR3 protein: ASSPGQTTDTQY

V gene: TRBV19
CDR3 protein: ASSTGTSGSYSYNEQF

V gene: TRBV28
CDR3 protein: ASSSGQRNTEAF

V gene: TRBV30
CDR3 protein: ASRQGSYEQY

V gene: TRBV12-5
CDR3 protein: ASGLGTPGNEQF